Presented here are 18 T cell receptor beta chains from one specimen sequenced in a study of blood T cell repertoires in COVID-19. Sequencing was performed with immunoSEQ multiplex PCR; in TCRdb, only in-frame clones are kept and a portion is missing. This sample has 200,000 to 300,000 clones, with around nine tenths found just once. The sample comprised peripheral blood. The receptors derive from a woman aged 55-69 years who had recovered from COVID-19.

The genes are TRBV6-6 and TRBJ2-7, with 7 bases that match TRBD2. Germline CDR1 and CDR2: MNHNY and SVGAGI (reference sequence). V lost 6 bases and J lost 2; bases outside the gene matches: 1. This CDR3 contains 12 residues. The CDR3 nucleotides are TGTGCCAGCAGCGCGGGGGCCTACGAGCAGTACTTC. It encodes CASSAGAYEQYF.

This clone was detected a few times. The V and J genes are TRBV4-1 and TRBJ2-1; 7 bases are a match to TRBD1. CDR1 is MGHRA, CDR2 YSYEKL, per germline. With 2 bases clipped from V and 7 bases from J, the junction kept 5 bases outside the gene matches. The CDR3 runs to 14 residues. In DNA form, the CDR3 reads TGCGCCAGCAGCCAAACGACAGGGTTGAATGAGCAGTTCTTC. Protein sequence: CASSQTTGLNEQFF.

This clone occurred once. The rearrangement joins TRBV15 to TRBJ1-2; D perhaps matches TRBD1 (5 bases). Germline V CDR1 and CDR2: LNHNV, YYDKDF (reference sequence). Deletions cut 2 bases from V and 8 bases from J, with 15 bases between. This CDR3 spans 14 amino acids. The CDR3 DNA sequence: TGTGCCACCAGCAGACACCGGGACTCCGAAGGCTACACCTTC. Encoded protein: CATSRHRDSEGYTF. Full variable domain (rest looked up from reference TRBV15 and TRBJ1-2): DAMVIQNPRYQVTQFGKPVTLSCSQTLNHNVMYWYQQKSSQAPKLLFHYYDKDFNNEADTPDNFQSRRPNTSFCFLDIRSPGLGDTAMYLCATSRHRDSEGYTFGSGTRLTVV.

This chain uses TRBV5-1 with TRBJ1-4; maybe TRBD1 (5 bases). The CDR3 is 16 residues long. Trimming pared 4 bases from V and 5 bases from J, leaving 18 bases between. Germline CDR1 is SGHRS and CDR2 is YFSETQ. In DNA, the CDR3 is TGCGCCAGCAGCCTGGCTGGGGGGGGACGAAATGAAAAACTGTTTTTT. Protein product: CASSLAGGGRNEKLFF.

J is TRBJ2-5 and V is TRBV11-3, with 9 bases identical to TRBD2. This CDR3 contains 16 residues. Germline V gene lookup returns CDR1 SGHNT and CDR2 YENEEA. J was trimmed by 5 bases and V by 5 bases; bases with no gene match: 12. As DNA, the CDR3 is TGTGCCAGCAGCCCCGAGTGGCGGGGGGGCGGCGAGACCCAGTACTTC. It specifies CASSPEWRGGGETQYF. The whole variable domain, remainder taken from reference TRBV11-3 and TRBJ2-5, is EAGVVQSPRYKIIEKKQPVAFWCNPISGHNTLYWYLQNLGQGPELLIRYENEEAVDDSQLPKDRFSAERLKGVDSTLKIQPAELGDSAVYLCASSPEWRGGGETQYFGPGTRLLVL.

The rearrangement uses TRBV5-1 and TRBJ2-1; 12 bases agree with TRBD2. The CDR3 length is 18 residues. Germline V gene data show CDR1 as SGHRS and CDR2 as YFSETQ. The junction had 11 bases not matched to a gene; V was cut back by 4 bases and J by 3 bases. CDR3 sequence (DNA): TGCGCCAGCAGCCTAGGACTAGCGGGACCTGGAGACTACAATGAGCAGTTCTTC. As protein: CASSLGLAGPGDYNEQFF.

The CDR3 spells CSVDNRVTGAYGYTF. In DNA, the CDR3 is TGCAGCGTTGATAACCGAGTGACAGGCGCGTATGGCTACACCTTC. The chain is built from TRBV29-1 and TRBJ1-2, with a possible D match to TRBD1 (6 bases). Trimming stripped 3 bases from V and 5 bases from J, with 19 bases between. Germline CDR1 reads SQVTM; CDR2 reads ANQGSEA. CDR3 size: 15 residues.

This clone was detected once. This chain connects TRBV6-5 to TRBJ2-5; the D is unclear. Germline V gene lookup returns CDR1 MNHEY and CDR2 SVGAGI. Trimming stripped 7 bases from V and 5 bases from J, with 11 bases between. The CDR3 sequence is 12 residues long. The chain's CDR3 is CASTKTRETQYF. The CDR3 DNA sequence: TGTGCCAGCACCAAGACGAGGGAGACCCAGTACTTC.

This clone was counted at least ten times. The chain has TRBV7-9 and TRBJ1-2; 7 positions match TRBD1. CDR1 and CDR2 from the germline V gene are SEHNR and FQNEAQ (reference sequence). Losses at the gene ends were 3 bases for V and 4 bases for J; bases not matched to a gene: 5. The CDR3 length is 14 residues. In nucleotides, the CDR3 is TGTGCCAGCAGCTTGGGGACAGCCATCTATGGCTACACCTTC. This codes for CASSLGTAIYGYTF.

This clone was seen just once. The chain has TRBV27 and TRBJ2-7; tentatively, D is TRBD2 (5 bases). Deletions cut 2 bases from V and 4 bases from J, with 18 bases between. CDR1 is MNHEY, CDR2 SMNVEV, per germline (reference sequence). This CDR3 has 16 amino acids. The CDR3 loop is CASSLDTGKARYEQYF. The CDR3 coding sequence is TGTGCCAGCAGTTTAGACACGGGGAAAGCGCGGTACGAGCAGTACTTC.

The V gene is TRBV19, the J gene TRBJ2-7; TRBD2 is a possible D gene (6 bases). The V end was cut by 5 bases, the J end by 1 base, with 12 bases between. The CDR3 contains 14 residues. Per the germline V gene, CDR1 is LNHDA and CDR2 is SQIVND (reference sequence). The CDR3 DNA follows: TGTGCCAGTAGTTCAGCTAGCGATTCCTACGAGCAGTACTTC. Protein product: CASSSASDSYEQYF. The full variable domain, with the rest looked up from reference TRBV19 and TRBJ2-7, is DGGITQSPKYLFRKEGQNVTLSCEQNLNHDAMYWYRQDPGQGLRLIYYSQIVNDFQKGDIAEGYSVSREKKESFPLTVTSAQKNPTAFYLCASSSASDSYEQYFGPGTRLTVT.

The CDR3 loop is CASSLGDSTANTGELFF. The CDR3, as DNA: TGTGCCAGCAGCTTAGGGGACAGCACCGCGAACACCGGGGAGCTGTTTTTT. The chain recombines TRBV11-3 with TRBJ2-2; 7 bases line up with TRBD1. The V and J ends lost 1 base and 0 bases, in that order; junction bases with no gene match: 5. The germline CDR1 and CDR2 sequences are SGHNT and YENEEA. The CDR3 extends over 17 amino acids.

This chain joins TRBV27 and TRBJ1-1, with 9 bases aligning to TRBD1. The CDR3 spans 17 residues. V lost 0 bases and J lost 4; bases outside the gene matches: 9. The V gene's germline CDR1 is MNHEY and CDR2 SMNVEV (reference sequence). The CDR3 DNA sequence: TGTGCCAGCAGTTTATCGTGGGACAGGGCAAGGCTCACTGAAGCTTTCTTT. Translating gives CASSLSWDRARLTEAFF.

The J gene is TRBJ1-2, the V gene TRBV5-1; 10 bases line up with TRBD1. Germline CDR1 reads SGHRS; CDR2 reads YFSETQ. Trimming took 8 bases from V and 3 from J; bases not matched to a gene: 13. CDR3 length equals 16 residues. The CDR3 is CASSGTGDRSYYGYTF. The CDR3 coding sequence is TGCGCCAGTTCAGGGACAGGGGATCGGTCGTACTATGGCTACACCTTC.

This chain connects TRBV7-2 to TRBJ2-2, with D perhaps matching TRBD2 (5 bases). The germline gives CDR1 SGHTA, CDR2 FQGNSA. This CDR3 contains 17 residues. V shed 4 bases and J shed 2 bases, with 17 bases lying between them. The CDR3 DNA follows: TGTGCCAGCAGCTCGTTGTCGGACTGGAGAAACACCGGGGAGCTGTTTTTT. Translating gives CASSSLSDWRNTGELFF.

This chain uses TRBV7-7 with TRBJ2-2; 12 bases are a match to TRBD2. The CDR3 runs to 16 residues. Germline V gene data show CDR1 as SSHAT and CDR2 as FNYEAQ (reference sequence). The CDR3 nucleotides read TGTGCTAGCGGAAAACTAGCGGGGGGGAACACCGGGGAGCTGTTTTTT. Its protein is CASGKLAGGNTGELFF.

The V gene is TRBV18, the J gene TRBJ2-7, with D maybe TRBD2 (6 bases). Germline CDR1 reads KGHSH; CDR2 reads LQKENI. V lost 4 bases and J 3 bases, leaving 13 bases between the germline ends. The CDR3 runs to 14 residues. As DNA, the CDR3 is TGTGCCAGCTCACGCGCGGGACGGCTCTACGAGCAGTACTTC. It specifies CASSRAGRLYEQYF.

This rearrangement joins TRBV3-1 (or the pseudogene TRBV3-2) to TRBJ2-5, with D perhaps matching TRBD2 (5 bases). CDR1 is LGHDT, CDR2 YNNKEL, per germline (reference sequence). This CDR3 is 14 amino acids long. Trimming removed 3 bases at V and 5 bases at J, with 13 bases between. The CDR3 sequence is CASSHPSGRETQYF. The CDR3 nucleotides read TGTGCCAGCAGCCACCCCAGCGGCAGGGAGACCCAGTACTTC.